The 23 T cell receptor beta chains below all came from one sample that was sequenced in a study of T cell repertoires in cytomegalovirus infection. Using its own MiXCR run on the reads, TCRdb lists one record per CDR3 protein. The table lists 200,000 to 300,000 distinct CDR3 sequences, 9.1% of them singletons. The material sequenced was PBMCs. The receptors shown here come from a human donor in good health (CMV status not recorded). Some clones in this sample may be carry-over from other donors' samples.

This clonotype was found many times. The rearrangement uses TRBV28 and TRBJ2-7; 7 positions match TRBD1. With V trimmed by 1 base and J by 2 bases, 2 bases remained unmatched. From germline, CDR1 is MDHEN and CDR2 SYDVKM. The CDR3 length is 14 residues. The CDR3 region has the DNA TGTGCCAGCAGTTTATCTGGACAGGCCTACGAGCAGTACTTC. Encoded protein: CASSLSGQAYEQYF.

This chain links TRBV28 with TRBJ1-2; 8 positions agree with TRBD1. This CDR3 comprises 14 residues. CDR1 and CDR2 from the germline V gene are MDHEN and SYDVKM. After removal of 2 bases from V and 13 bases from J, the junction contained 12 bases not matched to a gene. CDR3 in amino acids: CASSLDIQGVPRTF. In nucleotides, the CDR3 is TGTGCCAGCAGTTTAGATATACAGGGGGTTCCCCGCACCTTC.

In this sample, this clonotype turned up many times. This chain joins TRBV20-1 and TRBJ1-1; possible D gene TRBD1, 6 bases. Germline V gene lookup returns CDR1 DFQATT and CDR2 SNEGSKA (reference sequence). The CDR3 has 12 residues. Trimming removed 1 base at V and 7 bases at J, with 10 bases between. This chain's CDR3 is CSARGDIVEAFF. The DNA for the CDR3 is TGCAGTGCTAGAGGGGACATTGTTGAAGCTTTCTTT.

This clonotype was seen more than once but under ten times. The chain recombines TRBV29-1 with TRBJ1-1; D remains unclear. The CDR3 is 13 residues long. The germline V and J ends were trimmed by 4 bases and 3 bases, with 12 bases remaining between them. Germline CDR1 and CDR2: SQVTM and ANQGSEA. DNA for the CDR3: TGCAGCGTTGGGAAGATTTTGGACACTGAAGCTTTCTTT. This sequence encodes CSVGKILDTEAFF.

This clonotype was observed many times. The junction shows a germline mismatch at one end, possibly a read error. The rearrangement joins TRBV7-7 to TRBJ2-1; possibly TRBD2 for D (5 bases). The CDR3 covers 13 residues. The germline gives CDR1 SSHAT, CDR2 FNYEAQ (reference sequence). CDR3: CASSRGELGEQFF. The CDR3 DNA reads as TGTGCTAGCAGCCGTGGTGAACTAGGCGAGCAGTTCTTC.

This clonotype was counted only a few times. The rearrangement joins TRBV20-1 to TRBJ2-5; TRBD2 matches at 12 bases. CDR1 DFQATT and CDR2 SNEGSKA come from the germline V gene (reference sequence). The CDR3 contains 14 residues. The V segment lost 1 base and the J segment 5 bases; nucleotides outside the gene matches: 2. The CDR3 spells CSARATSGSETQYF. The CDR3 region has the DNA TGCAGTGCTAGAGCGACTAGCGGGAGTGAGACCCAGTACTTC.

This clonotype was picked up many times. V and J are TRBV7-2 and TRBJ1-4; D not certain. Trimming left V 5 bases short and J 10 bases short, with 17 bases between. CDR3 length equals 14 residues. Germline values: CDR1 SGHTA, CDR2 FQGNSA. The CDR3 protein is CASSPDAPTRKLFF. CDR3 sequence (DNA): TGTGCCAGCAGCCCCGACGCCCCAACCAGAAAACTGTTTTTT.

Note on this clonotype: A single base separates this from a much larger clone, so it may be a read error. The J gene is TRBJ2-1, the V gene TRBV27; maybe TRBD1 (6 bases). Trimming removed 0 bases at V and 7 bases at J, with 10 bases between. CDR1 is MNHEY and CDR2 is SMNVEV in the germline V gene (reference sequence). CDR3 length: 14 amino acids. CDR3 protein: CASSLSSQGNEQFF. The CDR3 DNA follows: TGTGCCAGCAGTTTATCGTCCCAGGGGAATGAGCAGTTCTTC.

This chain connects TRBV28 to TRBJ2-3; D ambiguous. Deletions cut 3 bases from V and 2 bases from J, with 9 bases between. The CDR3 loop spans 14 amino acids. Per germline, CDR1 MDHEN and CDR2 SYDVKM. The CDR3, as DNA: TGTGCCAGCAGTTTCAGCCTAGACACAGATACGCAGTATTTT. Amino acid sequence: CASSFSLDTDTQYF.

This clonotype has at least ten counts. The chain joins TRBV6-2 or TRBV6-3 to TRBJ1-5; D unresolved. Trimming shortened V by 7 bases and J by 2 bases, and 9 bases separated the two germline ends. CDR1 is MNHEY, CDR2 SVGEGT, per germline. The CDR3 extends over 13 amino acids. The chain's CDR3 is CASTSTGNQPQHF. The CDR3 DNA sequence: TGTGCCAGCACGTCAACGGGCAATCAGCCCCAGCATTTT.

Many counts were recorded for this clonotype. The chain joins TRBV15 to TRBJ1-5, with 12 bases fitting TRBD1. Per germline, CDR1 LNHNV and CDR2 YYDKDF (reference sequence). The CDR3 contains 13 residues. V was clipped by 6 bases and J by 7 bases; unmatched bases: 1. CDR3: CATRGTGGQPQHF. The CDR3 DNA sequence: TGTGCCACCAGAGGGACAGGGGGCCAGCCCCAGCATTTT.

This chain uses TRBV7-6 with TRBJ2-7, with TRBD2 matching 13 bases. With 8 bases clipped from V and 5 bases from J, the junction kept 15 bases outside the gene matches. CDR1 and CDR2 (germline): SGHVS, FNYEAQ. The CDR3 is 17 amino acids. CDR3 region: CASRPPPGTSGNHEQYF. In DNA form, the CDR3 reads TGTGCCAGCCGACCACCCCCGGGGACTAGCGGGAACCACGAGCAGTACTTC.

The table lists this clonotype with many counts. V gene TRBV7-2 combines with J gene TRBJ2-3, with D perhaps given as TRBD1 or TRBD2 (5 bases each). CDR1 is SGHTA and CDR2 is FQGNSA in the germline V gene. Trimming shortened V by 3 bases and J by 6 bases, and 13 bases separated the two germline ends. This CDR3 is built from 14 residues. The CDR3 spells CASSLGPLGDTQYF. The DNA of the CDR3 is TGTGCCAGCAGCTTGGGACCCCTTGGTGATACGCAGTATTTT.

This clonotype has at least ten counts. The chain uses TRBV20-1 and TRBJ2-5, with D maybe TRBD1 (6 bases). Germline values: CDR1 DFQATT, CDR2 SNEGSKA (reference sequence). CDR3 length: 13 residues. The V end lost 5 bases, the J end lost 4 bases, and 14 bases lay between the germline ends. DNA of the CDR3: TGCAGTGCTTCAGGACAGCCAGGAGAGACCCAGTACTTC. It specifies CSASGQPGETQYF.

This clonotype has just a few counts. The chain carries TRBV28 and TRBJ2-1, with TRBD2 identical over 11 bases. V gave up 10 bases and J gave up 4 bases; unmatched junction bases: 9. The CDR3 covers 15 residues. Per germline, CDR1 MDHEN and CDR2 SYDVKM. Written as DNA, the CDR3 is TGTGCCACCAGACTAGCGGGAACAAAGTACAATGAGCAGTTCTTC. It translates to CATRLAGTKYNEQFF.

The sample holds many counts of this clonotype. This chain links TRBV6-2 or TRBV6-3 with TRBJ1-2, with D perhaps matching TRBD1 (6 bases). Germline V lookup: CDR1 MNHEY, CDR2 SVGEGT. The V end lost 2 bases, the J end lost 5 bases, and 12 bases lay between the germline ends. The CDR3 sequence is 14 residues long. CDR3 in DNA: TGTGCCAGCAGTTACGGACAGTCCCAATATGGCTACACCTTC. It specifies CASSYGQSQYGYTF.

This clonotype has just a few counts. V is TRBV4-3 and J is TRBJ2-6, with 13 bases aligning to TRBD2. The germline CDR1 and CDR2 sequences are LGHNA and YSLEER. This CDR3 is built from 18 residues. V trimming: 4 bases; J trimming: 4 bases; junction bases outside the gene matches: 7. The CDR3 sequence is CASSPSTSGRSGANVLTF. DNA of the CDR3: TGCGCCAGCAGCCCCTCGACTAGCGGGAGGTCGGGGGCCAACGTCCTGACTTTC.

This clonotype was seen a few times. The V call is TRBV6-5, the J call TRBJ2-7; the D is unclear. V lost 0 bases and J 5 bases, leaving 14 bases between the germline ends. The V gene's germline CDR1 is MNHEY and CDR2 SVGAGI. This CDR3 has 15 residues. CDR3 loop: CASSYSASHSNEQYF. DNA for the CDR3: TGTGCCAGCAGTTACTCAGCGAGCCACTCTAACGAGCAGTACTTC.

This clonotype showed up many times. The chain carries TRBV18 and TRBJ2-5, with D uncertain. The CDR3 is 13 amino acids. In germline, CDR1 is KGHSH, CDR2 LQKENI. V was pared by 0 bases and J by 3 bases, with 5 bases between. The CDR3 DNA sequence: TGTGCCAGCTCACCACCGGGTAAAGAGACCCAGTACTTC. As protein: CASSPPGKETQYF.

This clonotype has ten or more counts. The chain joins TRBV5-8 to TRBJ2-1; maybe TRBD1 (6 bases). There are 19 residues in the CDR3. Germline-derived CDR1 and CDR2 are SGHTS and YDEGEE. Trimming took off 4 bases at V and 3 bases at J, with 26 bases between the two ends. Written as DNA, the CDR3 is TGTGCCAGCAGCGAGGTGAGGGCCGATCTAAGGGGGAACTACAATGAGCAGTTCTTC. The encoded protein is CASSEVRADLRGNYNEQFF. The full variable domain, rest sourced from reference TRBV5-8 and TRBJ2-1, is EAGVTQSPTHLIKTRGQQATLRCSPISGHTSVYWYQQALGLGLQFLLWYDEGEERNRGNFPPRFSGRQFPNYSSELNVNALELEDSALYLCASSEVRADLRGNYNEQFFGPGTRLTVL.

The sample holds many counts of this clonotype. The chain joins TRBV6-2 or TRBV6-3 to TRBJ2-5; D not resolved. V was shortened by 5 bases and J by 5 bases, with 12 bases between the two germline ends. The germline gives CDR1 MNHEY, CDR2 SVGEGT. This CDR3 is built from 13 residues. For the CDR3, the DNA is TGTGCCAGCAGTCAAACCGAAATGGAGACCCAGTACTTC. It is translated as CASSQTEMETQYF.

This clonotype was seen many times. V usage is TRBV12-3 or TRBV12-4 and J usage is TRBJ2-7; the D is unclear. V lost 5 bases to trimming and J lost 5 bases, with 13 bases between them. The CDR3 is 13 residues long. CDR3 nucleotide sequence: TGTGCCAGCAGTCTGGTGGTCCGGGACGAGCAGTACTTC. It is translated as CASSLVVRDEQYF.

This clonotype was seen repeatedly, ten times or more. The chain recombines TRBV20-1 with TRBJ2-7, with unresolved D. The germline gives CDR1 DFQATT, CDR2 SNEGSKA (reference sequence). This CDR3 contains 14 residues. Trimming left V 2 bases short and J 3 bases short, with 14 bases between. The CDR3 coding sequence is TGCAGTGCTAGAAAGCAGTCAGCCTTCTACGAGCAGTACTTC. As protein: CSARKQSAFYEQYF.